The clone carrying this TCR beta chain occurred a few times. A much bigger clone sits one base away, suggesting this may be a read error. The V end was cut by 2 bases, the J end by 2 bases, with 11 bases between. There are 14 residues in the CDR3. The germline gives CDR1 SGHRS, CDR2 YFSETQ. This sample is drawn from a study of T cells in Graves' hyperthyroidism and ophthalmopathy. Researchers took RNA transcripts and amplified the TCR beta CDR3 regions from them. When the TCR CDR3 underwent first-round RT-PCR, the HTBI primer set was used. TCRdb called the multiplex PCR reads again in MiXCR, with one record for every CDR3 protein. The sample holds roughly 500,000 distinct CDR3 sequences; approximately 25% are singletons and the top ten take around 10%. Duration under 3 months, a NOSPECS grade of at least 4, and a Clinical Activity Score of at least 3 characterized the ophthalmopathy patients.

The chain employs TRBV5-1 and TRBJ2-7; D tentatively reads TRBD1 or TRBD2 (6 bases each). The material sequenced was blood. The source is a woman under 40 with Graves' ophthalmopathy. The CDR3 DNA sequence: TGCGCCAGCAGCTTTCCGGGGGCCCCCTACGAGCAGTACTTC. It is translated as CASSFPGAPYEQYF.